This TCR beta chain is drawn from a study of blood T cell repertoires in COVID-19. Study overall: COVID-19 samples, acute and convalescent, were from the United States, Italy and Spain. PBMCs, B-cell-depleted T cells, or T cells provided the cDNA or gDNA that made up the material.

Trimming cost V 4 bases and J 4 bases; bases outside gene matches: 6. The CDR3 spans 16 residues. Germline V gives CDR1 WSHSY, CDR2 SAAADI. As originally analysed: Reference gene primers were amplified, and this amplification served to estimate nucleated cell counts. The assay was immunoSEQ multiplex PCR, and TCRdb's table has in-frame clones only and misses some. The V and J calls and the clone size are those of that table, but D and trimming were determined from the DNA. This sample has roughly 100,000 clones, with roughly 88% found just once. The TCR originated in a human donor in a cohort sampled during active COVID-19. The sequencing sample was made of peripheral blood. This chain joins TRBV10-2 and TRBJ2-1, with TRBD2 identical over 11 bases. The CDR3 sequence is CASSVAGGPRYNEQFF. In DNA form, the CDR3 reads TGCGCCAGCAGTGTAGCGGGAGGGCCTCGATACAATGAGCAGTTCTTC.